One and the same sample provided the 9 T cell receptor beta chains below, sequenced in a study of CD8+ T cells in alopecia areata. Following RNA extraction, reverse transcription yielded cDNA that acted as the sequencing template. Clones were read by immunoSEQ multiplex PCR, and TCRdb kept only the in-frame ones, dropping some. The sample is made up of about 300,000 clones, none counted only once. It was with CD4, CD8alpha, NKG2D, NKG2ACE and other markers that pooled cutaneous lymph node cells were sorted. The sample consisted of CD4+ T cells sorted from a lymph node. The receptors here all came from a C3H/HeJ mouse with alopecia areata. MHC haplotype of the strain: H2-k.

This clone was seen a few times. Gene names follow the mouse nomenclature. The read falls 3 residues short of the CDR3 end, and the missing part is taken from the germline J gene. V is TRBV13-2 and J is TRBJ1-6, with D perhaps TRBD1 (5 bases). Being an ORF, TRBJ1-6 has a function that is uncertain. The CDR3 is 14 residues long. Per the germline V gene, CDR1 is NNHNN and CDR2 is SYGAGS (reference sequence). Deletions cut 3 bases from V and 5 bases from J, with 9 bases between. CDR3 DNA, as far as it was read: TGTGCCAGCGGTGGCCCGACAGATAATTCGCCC. It yields the protein CASGGPTDNSP. The entire CDR3 protein is CASGGPTDNSPLYF.

This clone was counted a few times. The gene names given are mouse names. Incomplete CDR3 DNA: TGTGCCAGCAGTTTCTCGACAGCAAACTCC. Translated: CASSFSTANS. The CDR3 in full is CASSFSTANSDYTF. The V call is TRBV14, the J call TRBJ1-2, with D perhaps TRBD1 (5 bases). The sequenced fragment ends 4 residues before the CDR3 boundary, so the rest is inferred from the germline J gene. CDR3 length equals 14 residues. Trimming stripped 0 bases from V and 0 bases from J, with 6 bases between. In germline, CDR1 is SGHDT, CDR2 FRDEAV.

Notes on this clone: Mouse names are used for the genes. The CDR3 end is not reached by the read, which stops 4 residues before it; the germline J gene fills it in. The genes are TRBV13-1 and TRBJ2-7; 8 positions agree with TRBD2. Germline CDR1 reads NSHNY; CDR2 reads SYGAGN. Trimming took 1 base from V and 0 from J; bases not matched to a gene: 6. The CDR3 loop spans 16 amino acids. The covered CDR3 bases are TGTGCCAGCAGTGATCCCACTGGGGGCCGCTCCTAT. Translating gives CASSDPTGGRSY. The CDR3 as a whole reads CASSDPTGGRSYEQYF.

With respect to this clone: Germline and genes: mouse. The sequenced part of the CDR3 DNA is TGTGCCAGCAGCCAAAAACAGGGGGCCACA. It yields the protein CASSQKQGAT. The full-length CDR3 reads as CASSQKQGATEVFF. The V and J genes are TRBV5 and TRBJ1-1; 9 bases are shared with TRBD1. The CDR3 end lies 4 residues beyond the end of the read and is filled in from the germline J gene. CDR1 LGHNA and CDR2 YNLKQL come from the germline V gene (reference sequence). The CDR3 runs to 14 residues. V shed 2 bases, J shed 4 bases, and the junction held 2 bases outside the gene matches.

This clone was observed a handful of times. The genes and germline here are from mouse. Here the CDR3 reads CASGDGQGLDAEQFF. Partial CDR3 DNA: TGTGCCAGCGGTGATGGACAGGGGCTGGATGCT. The V gene is TRBV13-2, the J gene TRBJ2-1, with 8 bases aligning to TRBD1. The read falls 4 residues short of the CDR3 end, and the missing part is taken from the germline J gene. The length of the CDR3 is 15 residues. V lost 0 bases to trimming and J lost 5 bases; unmatched junction nucleotides: 4. In germline, CDR1 is NNHNN, CDR2 SYGAGS (reference sequence).

About this clone: The germline and genes are mouse ones. The read terminates 4 residues before the CDR3 end, so the remaining end is supplied by the germline J gene. The sample contains more than one DNA sequence encoding this CDR3. The V call is TRBV13-3, the J call TRBJ2-1; TRBD2 might be the D (5 bases). V gave up 2 bases and J gave up 4 bases, with 7 bases separating them. The CDR3 length is 13 residues. Germline values: CDR1 NNHDY, CDR2 SYVADS. CDR3 in amino acids: CASSDLGYAEQFF. The CDR3 DNA, read in part, is TGTGCCAGCAGTGACCTGGGTTATGCT.

This clone turned up a few times. The germline and genes are mouse ones. CDR3: CTCSADLSRNSDYTF. The CDR3 DNA, read in part, is TGCACCTGCAGTGCAGATTTGTCCAGAAACTCC. This chain joins TRBV1 and TRBJ1-2; no clear D. Coverage ceases 4 residues before the CDR3 finishes, and the germline J gene fills in the end. Germline CDR1 reads NSQYPW; CDR2 reads LRSPGD (reference sequence). V dropped 0 bases and J dropped 1 base, with 9 bases sitting between them. CDR3 length equals 15 residues.

On this clone itself: Gene names denote mouse genes. The CDR3 extends 4 residues past the end of the read, so its final part is completed from the germline J gene. In the same sample, other DNA sequences code for this CDR3. V and J are TRBV13-3 and TRBJ2-7; D is uncertain. This CDR3 is built from 12 residues. Trimming removed 2 bases from V and 0 bases from J, with 3 bases in between. Germline assignment: CDR1 NNHDY and CDR2 SYVADS. CDR3 residues: CASSDHSYEQYF. The CDR3 DNA, read in part, is TGTGCCAGCAGTGACCACTCCTAT.

This clone was recorded at least ten times. Genes and germline are mouse. Read data end 4 residues before the CDR3 end; the end is taken from the germline J gene. Other DNA sequences in the sample encode the same CDR3. V gene TRBV19 combines with J gene TRBJ1-2; D perhaps matches TRBD1 (6 bases). Trimming left V 1 base short and J 4 bases short, with 8 bases between. Germline loops: CDR1 FNHDT, CDR2 SITEND (reference sequence). CDR3 length equals 13 residues. The CDR3 loop reads CASSIQGSSDYTF. The DNA read from the CDR3 is TGTGCCAGCAGTATACAGGGGAGCTCC.